These T cell receptor beta chains were read from a single sample in a study of T cell responses to AZD1222 COVID-19 vaccine. Repertoires were generated with immunoSEQ multiplex PCR, while TCRdb's copy carries only in-frame clones and drops some. This sample has under 200,000 clones, with 70% to 90% found just once. The sample here was peripheral blood, taken 28 days after the second AZD1222 dose. These receptors were collected from an adult who received the AZD1222 COVID-19 vaccine. Both conserved end residues are part of each CDR3. The order of the fields is V gene, J gene, clone size, D gene, CDR3 protein, CDR3 DNA. The D gene is left open where the match is weak. The size of a clone is reported for some rows only, either as once, few or many, or as a class for expanded clones.

V: TRBV3-1/TRBV3-2
J: TRBJ1-2
size: .
D: TRBD1
CDR3: CASSQDPGTANYGYTF
DNA: TGTGCCAGCAGCCAAGATCCCGGGACAGCTAACTATGGCTACACCTTC

V: TRBV6-1
J: TRBJ1-4
size: .
D: .
CDR3: CASSEPQGATNEKLFF
DNA: TGTGCCAGCAGTGAGCCACAGGGAGCAACTAATGAAAAACTGTTTTTT

V: TRBV18
J: TRBJ1-1
size: .
D: .
CDR3: CASSALRGANTEAFF
DNA: TGTGCCAGCTCAGCCCTACGGGGGGCGAACACTGAAGCTTTCTTT

V: TRBV10-1
J: TRBJ2-3
size: .
D: .
CDR3: CASSPSRENTQYF
DNA: TGCGCCAGCAGCCCATCCCGTGAGAATACGCAGTATTTT

V: TRBV5-8
J: TRBJ1-5
size: .
D: .
CDR3: CASSLGIGPQHF
DNA: TGTGCCAGCAGCTTGGGCATCGGGCCCCAGCATTTT

V: TRBV12-3/TRBV12-4
J: TRBJ1-1
size: few
D: .
CDR3: CASSLGLNTEAFF
DNA: TGTGCCAGCAGTTTAGGGCTGAACACTGAAGCTTTCTTT

V: TRBV3-1/TRBV3-2
J: TRBJ2-2
size: .
D: .
CDR3: CASSQDFGGELFF
DNA: TGTGCCAGCAGCCAAGACTTTGGCGGGGAGCTGTTTTTT

V: TRBV5-1
J: TRBJ1-1
size: .
D: .
CDR3: CASSIQENTEAFF
DNA: TGCGCCAGCAGCATACAGGAGAACACTGAAGCTTTCTTT

V: TRBV7-9
J: TRBJ2-1
size: .
D: .
CDR3: CASSFSVRNEQFF
DNA: TGTGCCAGCAGCTTTTCAGTTCGGAATGAGCAGTTCTTC

V: TRBV6-5
J: TRBJ1-1
size: .
D: .
CDR3: CASSTQNEAFF
DNA: TGTGCCAGCAGCACCCAAAATGAAGCTTTCTTT

V: TRBV15
J: TRBJ2-3
size: .
D: TRBD1
CDR3: CATSQADRGLDTQYF
DNA: TGTGCCACCAGCCAAGCGGACAGGGGGCTGGATACGCAGTATTTT

V: TRBV3-1/TRBV3-2
J: TRBJ2-1
size: .
D: .
CDR3: CASSQVEFGEQFF
DNA: TGTGCCAGCAGCCAAGTAGAGTTCGGCGAGCAGTTCTTC

V: TRBV4-1
J: TRBJ2-7
size: .
D: .
CDR3: CASSQVLSWDVYEQYF
DNA: TGCGCCAGCAGCCAAGTCCTTAGTTGGGACGTCTACGAGCAGTACTTC

V: TRBV18
J: TRBJ1-2
size: .
D: TRBD1
CDR3: CASSPAGTGSFYGYTF
DNA: TGTGCCAGCTCACCCGCCGGGACAGGGAGCTTCTATGGCTACACCTTC

V: TRBV7-9
J: TRBJ1-1
size: .
D: .
CDR3: CASSYTSNTEAFF
DNA: TGTGCCAGCAGCTACACATCGAACACTGAAGCTTTCTTT

V: TRBV10-2
J: TRBJ2-7
size: .
D: TRBD1
CDR3: CASSESNLGRGTGGYEQYF
DNA: TGCGCCAGCAGTGAGTCTAATTTGGGGAGGGGGACAGGGGGCTACGAGCAGTACTTC

V: TRBV5-1
J: TRBJ2-7
size: .
D: .
CDR3: CASSLDSRYEQYF
DNA: TGCGCCAGCAGCTTGGACAGCCGCTACGAGCAGTACTTC

V: TRBV5-4
J: TRBJ1-4
size: .
D: .
CDR3: CASSLDQGQEKLFF
DNA: TGTGCCAGCAGCTTGGACCAGGGGCAGGAAAAACTGTTTTTT

V: TRBV7-2
J: TRBJ2-5
size: .
D: .
CDR3: CASSSFRETQYF
DNA: TGTGCCAGCAGCTCCTTCAGGGAGACCCAGTACTTC

V: TRBV6-6
J: TRBJ1-1
size: .
D: .
CDR3: CASRIMNTEAFF
DNA: TGTGCCAGCAGAATAATGAACACTGAAGCTTTCTTT

V: TRBV12-3/TRBV12-4
J: TRBJ1-2
size: .
D: .
CDR3: CASSLSPSGGYTF
DNA: TGTGCCAGCAGTTTAAGCCCGTCTGGTGGCTACACCTTC

V: TRBV19
J: TRBJ1-5
size: many
D: TRBD1
CDR3: CASRDFRQGVPQHF
DNA: TGTGCCAGTAGGGATTTTCGACAGGGGGTGCCCCAGCATTTT

V: TRBV12-2
J: TRBJ2-1
size: .
D: .
CDR3: CASSLLRILINEQFF
DNA: TGTGCAAGTTCGCTTCTTCGGATATTGATCAATGAGCAGTTCTTC

V: TRBV6-5
J: TRBJ1-2
size: .
D: .
CDR3: CASTPGRTAYGYTF
DNA: TGTGCCAGCACCCCCGGGAGGACAGCCTATGGCTACACCTTC

V: TRBV18
J: TRBJ1-1
size: .
D: .
CDR3: CASSPLGQAFF
DNA: TGTGCCAGCTCACCGTTAGGGCAAGCTTTCTTT

V: TRBV12-3/TRBV12-4
J: TRBJ1-1
size: .
D: .
CDR3: CASSFPGNTEAFF
DNA: TGTGCCAGCAGTTTCCCGGGGAACACTGAAGCTTTCTTT

V: TRBV12-3/TRBV12-4
J: TRBJ1-6
size: .
D: .
CDR3: CASSLAGMRSF
DNA: TGTGCCAGCAGTTTAGCTGGGATGAGATCTTTT

V: TRBV5-4
J: TRBJ1-6
size: .
D: .
CDR3: CASSLPGGLGRNSPLHF
DNA: TGTGCCAGCAGCTTGCCGGGGGGGTTGGGTCGGAATTCACCCCTCCACTTT

V: TRBV5-1
J: TRBJ2-5
size: .
D: .
CDR3: CASSPGGQQETQYF
DNA: TGCGCCAGCAGCCCGGGGGGACAGCAAGAGACCCAGTACTTC

V: TRBV6-2/TRBV6-3
J: TRBJ2-5
size: .
D: TRBD2
CDR3: CASSYVAGGETQYF
DNA: TGTGCCAGCAGTTACGTAGCGGGAGGCGAGACCCAGTACTTC

V: TRBV4-1
J: TRBJ1-1
size: medium-sized
D: .
CDR3: CASSQGGGGTEAFF
DNA: TGCGCCAGCAGCCAAGGCGGCGGGGGCACTGAAGCTTTCTTT

V: TRBV29-1
J: TRBJ2-7
size: .
D: TRBD1
CDR3: CSAVGTGGTYEQYF
DNA: TGCAGCGCAGTTGGGACAGGGGGTACCTACGAGCAGTACTTC

V: TRBV11-2
J: TRBJ1-2
size: .
D: .
CDR3: CASSSIRTSLGYGYTF
DNA: TGTGCCAGCAGCTCCATCAGGACTTCTTTGGGGTATGGCTACACCTTC

V: TRBV5-1
J: TRBJ2-3
size: .
D: .
CDR3: CASRTTGVGDTQYF
DNA: TGCGCCAGCAGAACCACGGGGGTGGGAGATACGCAGTATTTT

V: TRBV19
J: TRBJ1-1
size: .
D: .
CDR3: CASSEGGEAFF
DNA: TGTGCCAGTAGTGAGGGGGGCGAGGCTTTCTTT

V: TRBV5-1
J: TRBJ1-2
size: few
D: .
CDR3: CASSTGPLGGYTF
DNA: TGCGCCAGCAGCACCGGGCCCCTGGGGGGCTACACCTTC

V: TRBV6-5
J: TRBJ1-5
size: .
D: .
CDR3: CASRNTMYQPQHF
DNA: TGTGCCAGCAGGAACACTATGTATCAGCCCCAGCATTTT

V: TRBV6-6
J: TRBJ1-5
size: .
D: .
CDR3: CASTPGWEPQHF
DNA: TGTGCCAGCACCCCAGGGTGGGAGCCCCAGCATTTT

V: TRBV10-3
J: TRBJ1-5
size: .
D: TRBD1
CDR3: CAISPGQGPNQPQHF
DNA: TGTGCCATCAGCCCGGGACAGGGTCCAAATCAGCCCCAGCATTTT

V: TRBV5-5
J: TRBJ1-4
size: .
D: .
CDR3: CASSTDSLGEKLFF
DNA: TGTGCCAGCAGCACGGACAGCCTCGGGGAAAAACTGTTTTTT

V: TRBV28
J: TRBJ1-5
size: .
D: .
CDR3: CASSLAPPQHF
DNA: TGTGCCAGCAGTTTAGCGCCGCCCCAGCATTTT

V: TRBV5-1
J: TRBJ2-3
size: .
D: .
CDR3: CASGLGQITDTQYF
DNA: TGCGCCAGCGGCCTGGGACAAATCACAGATACGCAGTATTTT

V: TRBV5-1
J: TRBJ2-5
size: .
D: .
CDR3: CASSWQRGTEETQYF
DNA: TGCGCCAGCAGCTGGCAGCGAGGGACGGAAGAGACCCAGTACTTC

V: TRBV5-8
J: TRBJ2-3
size: .
D: .
CDR3: CASSVTRASTDTQYF
DNA: TGTGCCAGCAGCGTAACTAGGGCCAGCACAGATACGCAGTATTTT

V: TRBV6-5
J: TRBJ1-1
size: .
D: .
CDR3: CASNTPFSGEAFF
DNA: TGTGCCAGCAACACCCCATTTTCAGGGGAAGCTTTCTTT

V: TRBV5-6
J: TRBJ1-4
size: .
D: TRBD1
CDR3: CASSFSGGTNEKLFF
DNA: TGTGCCAGCAGCTTCTCAGGGGGTACTAATGAAAAACTGTTTTTT

V: TRBV5-1
J: TRBJ2-2
size: once
D: .
CDR3: CASSSGGLGELFF
DNA: TGCGCCAGCAGCTCCGGGGGGCTCGGGGAGCTGTTTTTT

V: TRBV4-1
J: TRBJ1-2
size: .
D: .
CDR3: CASSQDPGGTGYGYTF
DNA: TGCGCCAGCAGCCAAGACCCCGGCGGCACGGGCTATGGCTACACCTTC

V: TRBV2
J: TRBJ1-3
size: .
D: .
CDR3: CASSEDSWTGNTIYF
DNA: TGTGCCAGCAGTGAGGACAGTTGGACGGGAAACACCATATATTTT

V: TRBV12-2
J: TRBJ1-1
size: .
D: .
CDR3: CAECRDRGPVGNTEAFF
DNA: TGTGCAGAATGCCGGGACAGGGGCCCGGTAGGGAACACTGAAGCTTTCTTT